The 9 T cell receptor beta chains below come from one sample, sequenced in a study of blood T cell repertoires in COVID-19. The protocol was immunoSEQ multiplex PCR, while the TCRdb copy is restricted to in-frame clones and leaves out a portion. The sample records about 100,000 clones, about 89% being singletons. The sequenced sample was peripheral blood. These receptors were collected from a human donor with active COVID-19. The donor label of this sample is uncertain.

This chain connects TRBV7-8 to TRBJ2-5; 7 bases line up with TRBD2. This CDR3 comprises 15 residues. V was clipped by 4 bases and J by 2 bases; unmatched bases: 7. Germline V gives CDR1 SGHVS, CDR2 FQNEAQ. Written as DNA, the CDR3 is TGTGCCAGCAGCTCTCTAGCGGAGATACAAGAGACCCAGTACTTC. Encoded protein: CASSSLAEIQETQYF.

This clone was detected once. This chain links TRBV5-5 with TRBJ2-3; TRBD1 might be the D (6 bases). The V gene's germline CDR1 is SGHKS and CDR2 YYEKEE (reference sequence). The CDR3 is 15 amino acids. Trimming stripped 2 bases from V and 7 bases from J, with 17 bases between. The CDR3 protein is CASSFFGQSIHTQYF. CDR3 bases: TGTGCCAGCAGCTTTTTCGGACAGAGCATACATACGCAGTATTTT.

The rearrangement links TRBV20-1 to TRBJ2-5, with unresolved D. CDR3 length equals 11 residues. The V end lost 2 bases, the J end lost 5 bases, and 6 bases lay between the germline ends. CDR1 is DFQATT, CDR2 SNEGSKA, per germline (reference sequence). The CDR3 sequence is CSARSGETQYF. The CDR3 DNA follows: TGCAGTGCTAGATCCGGGGAGACCCAGTACTTC.

The chain couples TRBV29-1 to TRBJ1-1; 7 positions agree with TRBD1. After removal of 7 bases from V and 4 bases from J, the junction contained 9 bases not matched to a gene. The CDR3 is 13 amino acids. Germline V gene data show CDR1 as SQVTM and CDR2 as ANQGSEA. CDR3 sequence reads: CSGGQPEGTEAFF. Written as DNA, the CDR3 is TGCAGCGGGGGACAGCCAGAGGGCACTGAAGCTTTCTTT.

V usage is TRBV6-1 and J usage is TRBJ1-1; 8 bases fit TRBD1. J was trimmed by 1 base and V by 3 bases; bases with no gene match: 10. Germline V gene data show CDR1 as MNHNS and CDR2 as SASEGT. CDR3 length: 17 residues. The CDR3 region has the DNA TGTGCCAGCAGTGAGGTAGGACAGGGAGGCACGAACACTGAAGCTTTCTTT. Translating gives CASSEVGQGGTNTEAFF.

This chain joins TRBV10-3 and TRBJ1-2, with D uncertain. CDR1 and CDR2 from the germline V gene are ENHRY and SYGVKD. CDR3 size: 14 residues. Between the trimmed V and J ends, which lost 0 bases and 1 base, there was a span of 6 bases. CDR3 bases: TGTGCCATCAGTGAGTCCACAAATAACTATGGCTACACCTTC. Translation: CAISESTNNYGYTF.

The chain combines TRBV27 with TRBJ1-4; no clear D gene. With 2 bases removed from V and 5 bases from J, the gap between germline ends came to 15 bases. The CDR3 has 16 amino acids. CDR1 is MNHEY, CDR2 SMNVEV, per germline (reference sequence). CDR3 residues: CASSLVGGGINEKLFF. Written as DNA, the CDR3 is TGTGCCAGCAGTTTAGTAGGAGGCGGGATAAATGAAAAACTGTTTTTT.

The gene calls are TRBV4-3 and TRBJ2-5; no clear D gene. Trimming took 0 bases from V and 2 from J, leaving 10 bases between them. CDR1 is LGHNA, CDR2 YSLEER, per germline. The CDR3 is 15 residues long. The CDR3 DNA sequence: TGCGCCAGCAGCCAAGATTTGAACAGACAAGAGACCCAGTACTTC. Translation: CASSQDLNRQETQYF.

The V gene is TRBV2, the J gene TRBJ1-2; 8 nucleotides line up with TRBD1. CDR1 is SNHLY, CDR2 FYNNEI, per germline. This CDR3 has 15 residues. The junction had 15 bases not matched to a gene; V was cut back by 6 bases and J by 9 bases. This CDR3 is CASSDAGQGWSRYTF. CDR3 DNA sequence: TGTGCCAGCAGCGATGCCGGACAGGGTTGGAGTCGCTACACCTTC.